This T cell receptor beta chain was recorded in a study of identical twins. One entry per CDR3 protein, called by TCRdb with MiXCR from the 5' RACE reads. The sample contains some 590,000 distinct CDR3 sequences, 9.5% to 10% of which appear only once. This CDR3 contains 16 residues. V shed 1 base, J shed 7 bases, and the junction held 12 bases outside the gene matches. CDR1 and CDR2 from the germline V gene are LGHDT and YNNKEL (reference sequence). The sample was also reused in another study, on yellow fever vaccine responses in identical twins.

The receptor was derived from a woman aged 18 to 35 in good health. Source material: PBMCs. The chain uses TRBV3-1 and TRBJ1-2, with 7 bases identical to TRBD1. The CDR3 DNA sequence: TGTGCCAGCAGCCAAGGGCGACAGGGTGGTAGAAGTGGCTACACCTTC. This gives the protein CASSQGRQGGRSGYTF.